This paragraph reports one TCR beta chain. Its antigen is not known. This sample was included in a study of shared clonotypes between healthy human individuals. Broader study findings: An anticipated effect of sequencing depth on clonotype sharing among donors was recognized.

Only Caucasian adults living in Nashville, Tennessee served as donors. The study ran the assay at deep level. Some clones are missing from TCRdb's copy, which holds only in-frame ones; the method was immunoSEQ multiplex PCR. Of a few hundred thousand clones in the sample, 79% were seen once. Sequenced sample: PBMCs. This receptor was obtained from a woman aged 40 to 50 in good health. Some clones in this sample may be carry-over from other donors' samples.

In nucleotides, the CDR3 is TGTGCCAGCAGTTTATCTGGGGCAGGAGGCAATCAGCCCCAGCATTTT. Protein sequence: CASSLSGAGGNQPQHF. The chain joins TRBV28 to TRBJ1-5; D might be TRBD1 (5 bases). Trimming took 1 base from V and 2 from J, leaving 12 bases between them. CDR3 length: 16 residues. Per the germline V gene, CDR1 is MDHEN and CDR2 is SYDVKM.